A single sample gave rise to the 22 T cell receptor beta chains below, sequenced in a study of T cells in Graves' hyperthyroidism and ophthalmopathy. Template material for amplifying TCR beta CDR3 regions consisted of RNA transcripts. The study used the HTBI primer set for a first-round RT-PCR of the TCR CDR3. TCRdb redid the calling of the multiplex PCR reads with MiXCR, one entry per CDR3 protein. The profile covers 400,000 to 550,000 distinct CDR3 sequences, with about 24% appearing a single time and approximately 11% taken by the ten largest. Sequencing was carried out using blood. These receptors were obtained from a young woman with Graves' ophthalmopathy.

In this sample, this clonotype turned up many times. The chain employs TRBV28 and TRBJ2-2; D possibly corresponds to TRBD2 (5 bases). Trimming stripped 5 bases from V and 3 bases from J, with 13 bases between. Germline lookup yields CDR1 MDHEN and CDR2 SYDVKM. CDR3 length: 15 amino acids. The CDR3 coding sequence is TGTGCCAGCAGTCCCAGGACTCAACACACCGGGGAGCTGTTTTTT. Amino acids: CASSPRTQHTGELFF.

This clonotype was counted a few times. An end of the junction does not agree with germline; a read error may underlie this. V is TRBV19 and J is TRBJ1-1, with 7 bases aligning to TRBD1. This CDR3 has 12 amino acids. Looked up from germline, CDR1 is LNHDA and CDR2 is SQIVND (reference sequence). The CDR3 sequence: CACSTRGTEAFF. DNA for the CDR3: TGTGCCTGTAGTACCAGGGGGACTGAAGCTTTCTTT. The complete variable domain, with remaining parts taken from reference TRBV19 and TRBJ1-1, reads DGGITQSPKYLFRKEGQNVTLSCEQNLNHDAMYWYRQDPGQGLRLIYYSQIVNDFQKGDIAEGYSVSREKKESFPLTVTSAQKNPTAFYLCACSTRGTEAFFGQGTRLTVV.

This clonotype appeared many times. J is TRBJ2-2 and V is TRBV6-2 or TRBV6-3; TRBD1 matches at 10 bases. Trimming took 6 bases from V and 6 from J; bases not matched to a gene: 4. The germline V gene encodes CDR1 MNHEY and CDR2 SVGEGT. CDR3 size: 14 residues. The CDR3 sequence: CASSQTGGAGELFF. DNA for the CDR3: TGTGCCAGCAGCCAGACAGGGGGCGCCGGGGAGCTGTTTTTT.

With respect to this clonotype: A much larger clone lies one base from this, so it may be a read error. The chain recombines TRBV19 with TRBJ2-7; weak D call: TRBD2 (5 bases). Germline CDR1 LNHDA, CDR2 SQIVND (reference sequence). The CDR3 has 13 residues. V shed 6 bases and J shed 0 bases, with 9 bases lying between them. The CDR3 region is CASRRGYSYEQYF. The CDR3 DNA reads as TGTGCCAGTAGGCGAGGGTACTCCTACGAGCAGTACTTC.

Many counts were recorded for this clonotype. The V gene is TRBV9, the J gene TRBJ1-3, with a weak D call TRBD1 (6 bases). With 1 base removed from V and 1 base from J, the gap between germline ends came to 12 bases. Germline V gene lookup returns CDR1 SGDLS and CDR2 YYNGEE. CDR3 length: 16 residues. CDR3 protein: CASSVNQGWSGNTIYF. CDR3 DNA: TGTGCCAGCAGCGTAAACCAGGGGTGGTCTGGAAACACCATATATTTT. The variable domain in full, completed from reference TRBV9 and TRBJ1-3, reads DSGVTQTPKHLITATGQRVTLRCSPRSGDLSVYWYQQSLDQGLQFLIQYYNGEERAKGNILERFSAQQFPDLHSELNLSSLELGDSALYFCASSVNQGWSGNTIYFGEGSWLTVV.

This clonotype appeared many times. The chain employs TRBV11-1 and TRBJ2-6; D might be TRBD2 (8 bases). Trimming cost V 7 bases and J 2 bases, with 18 bases left between them. From germline, CDR1 is SGHAT and CDR2 FQDESV (reference sequence). The CDR3 totals 17 residues. The CDR3 loop reads CASKTTGGGAGANVLTF. CDR3 in DNA: TGTGCCAGCAAAACCACGGGAGGGGGCGCTGGGGCCAACGTCCTGACTTTC.

Many counts were recorded for this clonotype. The rearrangement links TRBV20-1 to TRBJ2-7; maybe TRBD1 (7 bases). The CDR3 totals 15 residues. Germline values: CDR1 DFQATT, CDR2 SNEGSKA (reference sequence). The V and J ends lost 4 bases and 2 bases respectively, with 18 bases between them. The CDR3 sequence: CSATRQGGIAYEQYF. CDR3 sequence (DNA): TGCAGTGCTACGCGACAGGGAGGAATAGCCTACGAGCAGTACTTC.

This clonotype showed up many times. One end of the junction fails to match germline, which may point to a read error. The J gene is TRBJ2-5, the V gene TRBV27; D is perhaps TRBD2 (5 bases). Per germline, CDR1 MNHEY and CDR2 SMNVEV (reference sequence). This CDR3 region has 15 residues. In DNA form, the CDR3 reads TGTGCCAGCAGTTTATTTTCCCGGGTCGGGGAGACCAAGTACTTC. Translating gives CASSLFSRVGETKYF.

This clonotype was detected many times. The CDR3 reads CASSETHGDGTEAFF. CDR3 nucleotides: TGTGCCAGCAGCGAAACTCATGGTGATGGCACTGAAGCTTTCTTT. The chain carries TRBV14 and TRBJ1-1; D unresolved. The CDR3 runs to 15 residues. Trimming pared 5 bases from V and 4 bases from J, leaving 17 bases between. The germline CDR1 and CDR2 sequences are SGHDN and FVKESK.

This clonotype has a count of ten or more. CDR3 nucleotide sequence: TGTGCCAGCAGTTCTTGGTGGGAACCTGGACACTCTGGTGAAGCTTTCTTT. It yields the protein CASSSWWEPGHSGEAFF. The chain joins TRBV6-2 or TRBV6-3 to TRBJ1-1, with D possibly TRBD1 on 5 matching bases. The CDR3 totals 17 residues. Germline values: CDR1 MNHEY, CDR2 SVGEGT. The V end was cut by 4 bases, the J end by 7 bases, with 25 bases between.

This clonotype was detected a few times. The gene calls are TRBV2 and TRBJ1-2, with 8 bases lining up with TRBD1. Per germline, CDR1 SNHLY and CDR2 FYNNEI. This CDR3 contains 16 residues. V shed 7 bases, J shed 4 bases, and the junction held 14 bases outside the gene matches. CDR3 sequence: CASTKTGAVLLYGYTF. DNA for the CDR3: TGTGCCAGCACCAAGACAGGGGCCGTCCTTCTCTATGGCTACACCTTC.

This chain connects TRBV28 to TRBJ2-7, with a tentative D call TRBD2 (5 bases). This CDR3 spans 15 amino acids. The germline gives CDR1 MDHEN, CDR2 SYDVKM. Trimming pared 4 bases from V and 6 bases from J, leaving 19 bases between. This CDR3 reads CASSSTNPSLLEQYF. The CDR3 DNA reads TGTGCCAGCAGTTCTACAAACCCTAGCTTGCTCGAGCAGTACTTC.

This clonotype was seen many times. The rearrangement links TRBV6-1 to TRBJ1-5; D is perhaps TRBD1 (6 bases). V was cut by 6 bases and J by 7 bases, with 13 bases left in between. The CDR3 spans 13 residues. Germline V CDR1 and CDR2: MNHNS, SASEGT. For the CDR3, the DNA is TGTGCCAGCAGCGCGACAGGAGTGCAGCCCCAGCATTTT. It yields the protein CASSATGVQPQHF.

This clonotype has ten or more counts. Here the CDR3 DNA reads TGTGCCAGCAGCCAATTTCACCCCTCCCTAACTGGTGCTAACTATGGCTACACCTTC. This translates into CASSQFHPSLTGANYGYTF. The chain is built from TRBV3-1 and TRBJ1-2; D is ambiguous. Trimming stripped 2 bases from V and 0 bases from J, with 22 bases between. Looked up from germline, CDR1 is LGHDT and CDR2 is YNNKEL (reference sequence). The CDR3 covers 19 residues. Drawing the rest from reference TRBV3-1 and TRBJ1-2, the complete variable domain is DTAVSQTPKYLVTQMGNDKSIKCEQNLGHDTMYWYKQDSKKFLKIMFSYNNKELIINETVPNRFSPKSPDKAHLNLHINSLELGDSAVYFCASSQFHPSLTGANYGYTFGSGTRLTVV.

This clonotype was observed a few times. This chain links TRBV20-1 with TRBJ1-1; D not resolved. V was trimmed by 3 bases and J by 4 bases, leaving 18 bases between them. Per germline, CDR1 DFQATT and CDR2 SNEGSKA (reference sequence). CDR3 size: 15 residues. This CDR3 is CSASSAGLPSTEAFF. CDR3 coding DNA: TGCAGTGCTAGTTCGGCGGGCTTACCCTCCACTGAAGCTTTCTTT.

This rearrangement joins TRBV28 to TRBJ1-2, with TRBD1 matching over 10 bases. The CDR3 runs to 15 residues. V was pared by 6 bases and J by 2 bases, with 6 bases of the junction left unmatched. CDR1 is MDHEN and CDR2 is SYDVKM in the germline V gene. CDR3: CASRRTGGENYGYTF. The DNA for the CDR3 is TGTGCCAGCAGACGGACAGGGGGAGAGAACTATGGCTACACCTTC.

This clonotype was seen ten or more times. This rearrangement joins TRBV28 to TRBJ2-7; TRBD1 matches at 7 bases. The CDR3 is 16 residues long. Trimming removed 3 bases from V and 7 bases from J; junction bases left unmatched: 15. Germline CDR1 is MDHEN and CDR2 is SYDVKM. CDR3 region: CASSFNSQGSSGEQYF. CDR3 nucleotides: TGTGCCAGCAGTTTCAACTCACAGGGGAGCTCTGGAGAGCAGTACTTC.

There are many counts of this clonotype. The gene calls are TRBV29-1 and TRBJ2-2; D gene uncertain. V was trimmed by 5 bases and J by 2 bases, leaving 12 bases between them. The CDR3 has 14 residues. The germline V gene encodes CDR1 SQVTM and CDR2 ANQGSEA. The CDR3: CSVSSARNTGELFF. DNA of the CDR3: TGCAGCGTTAGTTCCGCGAGAAACACCGGGGAGCTGTTTTTT.

This clonotype was counted between two and nine times. The chain employs TRBV7-2 and TRBJ1-2; D may be TRBD1 (6 bases). Germline CDR1 is SGHTA and CDR2 is FQGNSA. The CDR3 totals 12 residues. Trimming cost V 11 bases and J 8 bases, with 18 bases left between them. CDR3: CALRGGFQGYTF. The CDR3 region has the DNA TGTGCCCTCCGAGGGGGGTTCCAGGGCTACACCTTC.

The rearrangement links TRBV9 to TRBJ2-7; tentative D call: TRBD2 (6 bases). Per the germline V gene, CDR1 is SGDLS and CDR2 is YYNGEE. This CDR3 spans 14 amino acids. Trimming cost V 3 bases and J 3 bases, with 13 bases left between them. The CDR3 protein is CASSATEGGYEQYF. As DNA, the CDR3 is TGTGCCAGCAGCGCTACGGAGGGAGGCTACGAGCAGTACTTC.

This clonotype was seen at least ten times. The chain has TRBV12-3 or TRBV12-4 and TRBJ2-7, with D possibly matching TRBD2 (7 bases). There are 13 residues in the CDR3. Trimming took off 8 bases at V and 2 bases at J, with 13 bases between the two ends. The CDR3 DNA sequence: TGTGCCAGCCAACGGGGGGCTGCCTACGAGCAGTACTTC. Its translation: CASQRGAAYEQYF.

This clonotype occurred a few times. This chain connects TRBV5-1 to TRBJ2-7; D is perhaps TRBD2 (5 bases). Germline values: CDR1 SGHRS, CDR2 YFSETQ. Trimming pared 0 bases from V and 7 bases from J, leaving 20 bases between. The CDR3 runs to 16 residues. The CDR3 loop reads CASSLDSRGRVAEQYF. CDR3 DNA sequence: TGCGCCAGCAGCTTGGACAGCCGGGGAAGGGTTGCGGAGCAGTACTTC.